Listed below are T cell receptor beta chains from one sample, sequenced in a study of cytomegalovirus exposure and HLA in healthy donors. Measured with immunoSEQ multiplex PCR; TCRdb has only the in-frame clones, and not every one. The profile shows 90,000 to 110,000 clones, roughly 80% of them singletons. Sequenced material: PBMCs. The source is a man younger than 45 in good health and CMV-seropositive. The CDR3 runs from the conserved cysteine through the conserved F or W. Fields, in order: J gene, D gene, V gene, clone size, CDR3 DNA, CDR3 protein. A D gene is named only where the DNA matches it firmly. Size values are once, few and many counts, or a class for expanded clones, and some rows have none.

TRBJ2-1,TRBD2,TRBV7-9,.,TGTGCCAGCAGCCCCGGACTAGCGGGGGGAAAATACAATGAGCAGTTCTTC,CASSPGLAGGKYNEQFF
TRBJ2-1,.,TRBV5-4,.,TGTGCCAGCAGCTTGCGCGCGCGAGATGAGCAGTTCTTC,CASSLRARDEQFF
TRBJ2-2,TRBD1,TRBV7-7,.,TGTGCTAGCAGCTTAGGGGGCAACACCGGGGAGCTGTTTTTT,CASSLGGNTGELFF
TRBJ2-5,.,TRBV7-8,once,TGTGCCAGCAGCTTAATGGGGGGACGGGAGACCCAGTACTTC,CASSLMGGRETQYF
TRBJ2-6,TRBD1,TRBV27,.,TGTGCCAGCCGACGACAGGGAACTGGGGCCAACGTCCTGACTTTC,CASRRQGTGANVLTF
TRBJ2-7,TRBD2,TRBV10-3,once,TGTGCCATCAGCACGACTAGCGGGGCCTACGAGCAGTACTTC,CAISTTSGAYEQYF
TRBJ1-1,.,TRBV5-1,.,TGCGCCAGCAGCCCGGGGGGGGCCATGAACACTGAAGCTTTCTTT,CASSPGGAMNTEAFF
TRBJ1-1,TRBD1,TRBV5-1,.,TGCGCCAGCAGCGTGATGACAGGGGGGTTCGCTGAAGCTTTCTTT,CASSVMTGGFAEAFF
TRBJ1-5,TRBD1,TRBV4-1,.,TGCGCCAGCAGTCCCGACAGGGGGTACAATCAGCCCCAGCATTTT,CASSPDRGYNQPQHF
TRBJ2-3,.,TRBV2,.,TGTGCCAGCTGCCGGATGAGGGATACGCAGTATTTT,CASCRMRDTQYF
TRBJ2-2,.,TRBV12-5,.,TGTGCTAGTGCTCTGTCCGGGGAGCTGTTTTTT,CASALSGELFF
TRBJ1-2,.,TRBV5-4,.,TGTGCCAGCAGCTTGTCTATGGTACTCGGTGGCTACACCTTC,CASSLSMVLGGYTF
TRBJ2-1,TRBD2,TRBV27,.,TGTGCCAGCAGTGTAAGCGGGGGGGCCCACAATGAGCAGTTCTTC,CASSVSGGAHNEQFF
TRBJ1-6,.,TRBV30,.,TGTGCCTGGAGTAGGGGGTCGGAGCCCCTCCACTTT,CAWSRGSEPLHF
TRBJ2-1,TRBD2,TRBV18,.,TGTGCCAGCTCACCCCGCGCGGCGGGGGACAATGAGCAGTTCTTC,CASSPRAAGDNEQFF
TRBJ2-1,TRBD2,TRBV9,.,TGTGCCAGCAGCCTCGTGGGTCAGCGGGGCTCCTACAATGAGCAGTTCTTC,CASSLVGQRGSYNEQFF
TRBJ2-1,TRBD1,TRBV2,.,TGTGCCAGCAGTGCGGACAGGGGAACCTACAATGAGCAGTTCTTC,CASSADRGTYNEQFF
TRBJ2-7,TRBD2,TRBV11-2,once,TGTGCCAGCAGCTTAGGAAAGCGGGGGCCACCCTACGAGCAGTACTTC,CASSLGKRGPPYEQYF
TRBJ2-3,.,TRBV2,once,TGTGCCAGCAGTTTACATGATACGCAGTATTTT,CASSLHDTQYF
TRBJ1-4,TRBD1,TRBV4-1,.,TGCGCCAGCAGCCAAGTAGGACGACAGGGGGCGCGAGAAAAACTGTTTTTT,CASSQVGRQGAREKLFF
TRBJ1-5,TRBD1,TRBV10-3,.,TGTGCCATCAGTGAGTCGAGAGAGGGGGCTGGGAGCAATCAGCCCCAGCATTTT,CAISESREGAGSNQPQHF
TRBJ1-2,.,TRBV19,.,TGTGCCAGTACTCCCGGCGGGGGGGCGTGGTACACCTTC,CASTPGGGAWYTF
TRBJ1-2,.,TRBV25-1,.,TGTGCCAGCAGTGGAGACAGGAGGAACTATGGCTACACCTTC,CASSGDRRNYGYTF
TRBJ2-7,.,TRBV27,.,TGTGCCAGCAGGGCCGTTGGCGGGACCTACGAGCAGTACTTC,CASRAVGGTYEQYF
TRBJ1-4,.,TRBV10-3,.,TGTGCCATCAGTGAAGGGGGAACTAATGAAAAACTGTTTTTT,CAISEGGTNEKLFF
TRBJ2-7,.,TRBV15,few,TGTGCCACCAGCAGAGCTCCAGGCGAGCAGTACTTC,CATSRAPGEQYF
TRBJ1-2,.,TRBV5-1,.,TGCGCCAGCAGCTTGGAAGGCAGGGCAAACGGCTACACCTTC,CASSLEGRANGYTF
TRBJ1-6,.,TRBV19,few,TGTGCCAGTAGTATAACCGTCACGAGGATTTTGAATTCACCCCTCCACTTT,CASSITVTRILNSPLHF
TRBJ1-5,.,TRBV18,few,TGTGCCAGCTCAGCCTTACAGGACGGGGGGGGCAATCAGCCCCAGCATTTT,CASSALQDGGGNQPQHF
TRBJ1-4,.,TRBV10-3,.,TGTGCCATCAGTGGCGGTGCAACTAATGAAAAACTGTTTTTT,CAISGGATNEKLFF
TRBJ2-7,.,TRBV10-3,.,TGTGCCATCAGTGAGTCGCGGGGCAGGGGGAACGAGCAGTACTTC,CAISESRGRGNEQYF
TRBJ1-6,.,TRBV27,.,TGTGCCAGCTGCAATGGCGCGGGTTCACCCCTCCACTTT,CASCNGAGSPLHF
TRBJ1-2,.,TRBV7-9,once,TGTGCCAGCAGCCCAGCGACGGTGGGCTACACCTTC,CASSPATVGYTF
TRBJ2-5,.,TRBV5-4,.,TGTGCCAGCAGCTTACGGGGAGGTGTGGAGACCCAGTACTTC,CASSLRGGVETQYF
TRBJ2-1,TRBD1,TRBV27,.,TGTGCCAGCAGTCGGACAGGGTACAATGAGCAGTTCTTC,CASSRTGYNEQFF